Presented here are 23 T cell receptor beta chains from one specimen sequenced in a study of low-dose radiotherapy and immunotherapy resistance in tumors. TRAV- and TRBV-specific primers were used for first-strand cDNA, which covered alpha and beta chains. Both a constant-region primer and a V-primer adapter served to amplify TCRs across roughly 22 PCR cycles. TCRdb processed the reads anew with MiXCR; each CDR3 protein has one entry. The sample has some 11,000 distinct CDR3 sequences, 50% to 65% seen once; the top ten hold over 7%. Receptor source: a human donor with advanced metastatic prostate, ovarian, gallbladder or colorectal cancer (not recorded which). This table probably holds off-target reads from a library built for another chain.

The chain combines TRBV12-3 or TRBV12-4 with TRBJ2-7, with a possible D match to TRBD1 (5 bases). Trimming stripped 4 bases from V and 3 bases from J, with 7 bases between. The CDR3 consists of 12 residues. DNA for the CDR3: TGTGCCAGCAGTTGGGGCCACTACGAGCAGTACTTC. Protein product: CASSWGHYEQYF.

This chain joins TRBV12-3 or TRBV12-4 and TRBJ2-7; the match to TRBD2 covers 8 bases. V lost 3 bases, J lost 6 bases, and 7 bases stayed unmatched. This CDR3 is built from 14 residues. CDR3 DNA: TGTGCCAGCAGTTTCGGTTGGCTAGCGGGCGAGCAGTACTTC. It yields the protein CASSFGWLAGEQYF.

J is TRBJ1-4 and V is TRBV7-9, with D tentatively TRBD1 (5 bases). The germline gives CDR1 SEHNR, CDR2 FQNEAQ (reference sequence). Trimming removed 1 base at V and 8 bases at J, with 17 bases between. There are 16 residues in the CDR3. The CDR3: CASSLDGGRGGEKLFF. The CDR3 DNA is TGTGCCAGCAGCTTAGACGGGGGACGAGGCGGGGAAAAACTGTTTTTT.

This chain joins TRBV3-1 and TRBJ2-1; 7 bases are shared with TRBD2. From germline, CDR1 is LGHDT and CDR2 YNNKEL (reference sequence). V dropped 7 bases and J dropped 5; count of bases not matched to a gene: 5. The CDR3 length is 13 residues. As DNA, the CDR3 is TGTGCCAGCAATTCGGGGGGAAACAATGAGCAGTTCTTC. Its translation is CASNSGGNNEQFF.

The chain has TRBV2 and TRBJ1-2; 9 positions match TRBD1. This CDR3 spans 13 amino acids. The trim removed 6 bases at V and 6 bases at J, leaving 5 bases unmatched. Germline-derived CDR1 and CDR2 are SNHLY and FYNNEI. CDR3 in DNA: TGTGCCAGCAGCCATGGGACAGGGAATGGCTACACCTTC. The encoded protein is CASSHGTGNGYTF.

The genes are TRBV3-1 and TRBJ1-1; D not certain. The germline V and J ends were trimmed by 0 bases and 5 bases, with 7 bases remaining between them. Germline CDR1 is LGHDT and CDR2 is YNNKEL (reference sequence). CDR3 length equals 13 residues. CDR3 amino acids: CASSQDRSTEAFF. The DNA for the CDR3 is TGTGCCAGCAGCCAAGACAGAAGTACTGAAGCTTTCTTT.

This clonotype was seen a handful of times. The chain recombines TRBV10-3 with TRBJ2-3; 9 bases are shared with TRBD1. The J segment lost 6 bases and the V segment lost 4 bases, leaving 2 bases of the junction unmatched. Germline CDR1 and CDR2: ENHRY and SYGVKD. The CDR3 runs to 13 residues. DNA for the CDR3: TGTGCCATCAGTGGACAGGGGGAGGATACGCAGTATTTT. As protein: CAISGQGEDTQYF.

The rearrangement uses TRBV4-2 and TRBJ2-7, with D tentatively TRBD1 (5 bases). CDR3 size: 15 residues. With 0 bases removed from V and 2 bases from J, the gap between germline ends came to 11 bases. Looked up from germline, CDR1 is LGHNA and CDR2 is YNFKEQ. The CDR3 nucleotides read TGTGCCAGCAGCCAAGATAATACAGGAACCTACGAGCAGTACTTC. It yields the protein CASSQDNTGTYEQYF.

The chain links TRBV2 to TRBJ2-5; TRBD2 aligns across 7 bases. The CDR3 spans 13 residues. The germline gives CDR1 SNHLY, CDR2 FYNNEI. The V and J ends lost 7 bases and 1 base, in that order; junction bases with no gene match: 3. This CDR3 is CASIGLVQETQYF. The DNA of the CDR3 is TGTGCCAGCATTGGACTAGTCCAAGAGACCCAGTACTTC.

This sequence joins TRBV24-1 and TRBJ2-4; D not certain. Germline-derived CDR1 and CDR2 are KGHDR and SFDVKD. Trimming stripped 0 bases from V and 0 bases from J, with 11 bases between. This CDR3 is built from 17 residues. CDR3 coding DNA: TGTGCCACCAGTGATTTGAGGTCATCCATAGCCAAAAACATTCAGTACTTC. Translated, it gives CATSDLRSSIAKNIQYF.

The CDR3 DNA sequence: TGTGCCAGCAGCCAAACCCCACTGCCCTATGAGCAGTTCTTC. Translation: CASSQTPLPYEQFF. J is TRBJ2-1 and V is TRBV3-1; D is ambiguous. Germline-derived CDR1 and CDR2 are LGHDT and YNNKEL (reference sequence). Deletions cut 2 bases from V and 8 bases from J, with 13 bases between. This CDR3 region has 14 residues.

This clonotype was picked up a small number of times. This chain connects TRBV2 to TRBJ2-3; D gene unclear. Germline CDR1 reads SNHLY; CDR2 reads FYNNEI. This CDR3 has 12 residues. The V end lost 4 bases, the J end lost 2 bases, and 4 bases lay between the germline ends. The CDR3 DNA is TGTGCCAGCAGTGGCGCCACAGATACGCAGTATTTT. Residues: CASSGATDTQYF. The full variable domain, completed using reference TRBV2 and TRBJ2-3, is EPEVTQTPSHQVTQMGQEVILRCVPISNHLYFYWYRQILGQKVEFLVSFYNNEISEKSEIFDDQFSVERPDGSNFTLKIRSTKLEDSAMYFCASSGATDTQYFGPGTRLTVL.

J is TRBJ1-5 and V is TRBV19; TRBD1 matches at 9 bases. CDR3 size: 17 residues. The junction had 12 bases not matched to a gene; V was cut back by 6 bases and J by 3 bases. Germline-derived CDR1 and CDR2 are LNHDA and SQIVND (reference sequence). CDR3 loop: CASRLRTGEVSNQPQHF. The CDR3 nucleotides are TGTGCCAGTAGGCTAAGGACAGGGGAGGTGTCCAATCAGCCCCAGCATTTT.

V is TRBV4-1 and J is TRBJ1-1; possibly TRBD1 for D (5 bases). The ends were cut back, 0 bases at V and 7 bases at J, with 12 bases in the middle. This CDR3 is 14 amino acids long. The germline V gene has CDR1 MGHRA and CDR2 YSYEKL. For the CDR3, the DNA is TGCGCCAGCAGCCAAGAACGGACACGGTTTGAAGCTTTCTTT. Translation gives CASSQERTRFEAFF.

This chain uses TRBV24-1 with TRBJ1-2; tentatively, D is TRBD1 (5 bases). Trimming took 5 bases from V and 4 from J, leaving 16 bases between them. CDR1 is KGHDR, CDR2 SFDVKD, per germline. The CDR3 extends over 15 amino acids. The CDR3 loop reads CATSALSGGVYGYTF. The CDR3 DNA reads TGTGCCACCAGTGCCTTATCCGGGGGTGTCTATGGCTACACCTTC.

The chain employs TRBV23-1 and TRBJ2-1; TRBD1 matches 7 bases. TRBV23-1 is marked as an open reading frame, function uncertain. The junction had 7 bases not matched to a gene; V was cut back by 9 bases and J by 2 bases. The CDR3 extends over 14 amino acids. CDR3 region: CASWWDSPYNEQFF. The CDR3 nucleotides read TGCGCCAGTTGGTGGGACAGCCCCTACAATGAGCAGTTCTTC.

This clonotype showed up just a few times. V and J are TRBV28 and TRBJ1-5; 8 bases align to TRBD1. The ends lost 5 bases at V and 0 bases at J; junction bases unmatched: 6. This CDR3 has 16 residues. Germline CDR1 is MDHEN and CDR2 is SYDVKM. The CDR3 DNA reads TGTGCCAGCAGTAAACTGACAGGGGCTAGCAATCAGCCCCAGCATTTT. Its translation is CASSKLTGASNQPQHF.

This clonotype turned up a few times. This CDR3 reads CSVEEGHKPYEQYF. The CDR3 DNA follows: TGCAGCGTTGAAGAAGGTCACAAGCCCTACGAGCAGTACTTC. The chain recombines TRBV29-1 with TRBJ2-7; no definite D call. V dropped 0 bases and J dropped 2 bases, with 11 bases sitting between them. The CDR3 spans 14 residues. CDR1 and CDR2 from the germline V gene are SQVTM and ANQGSEA.

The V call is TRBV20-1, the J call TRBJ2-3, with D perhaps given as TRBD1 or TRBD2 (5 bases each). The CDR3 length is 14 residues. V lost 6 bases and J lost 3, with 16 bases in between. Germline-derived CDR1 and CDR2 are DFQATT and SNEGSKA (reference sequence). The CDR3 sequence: CSAPNAGATDTQYF. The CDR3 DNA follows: TGCAGTGCGCCAAACGCCGGGGCAACAGATACGCAGTATTTT.

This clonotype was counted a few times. The chain's CDR3 is CASSTGTGELFF. In DNA, the CDR3 is TGTGCCAGCAGCACAGGCACCGGGGAGCTGTTTTTT. This sequence joins TRBV9 and TRBJ2-2, with a tentative D call TRBD1 (5 bases). The CDR3 covers 12 residues. Germline assignment: CDR1 SGDLS and CDR2 YYNGEE. V lost 4 bases and J lost 4, with 5 bases in between.

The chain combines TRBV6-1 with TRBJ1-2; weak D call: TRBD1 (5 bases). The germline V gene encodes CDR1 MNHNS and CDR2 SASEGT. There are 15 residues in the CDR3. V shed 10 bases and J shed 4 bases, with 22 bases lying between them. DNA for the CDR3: TGTGCCACCGTGCTTTCCCACCTGACAGCCTATGGCTACACCTTC. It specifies CATVLSHLTAYGYTF.

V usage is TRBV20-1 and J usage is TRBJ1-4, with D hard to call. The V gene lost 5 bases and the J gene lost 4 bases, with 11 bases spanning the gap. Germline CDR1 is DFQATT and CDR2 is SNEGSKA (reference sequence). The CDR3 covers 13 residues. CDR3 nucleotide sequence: TGCAGTGCTCGACCGGGTTTTAATGAAAAACTGTTTTTT. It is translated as CSARPGFNEKLFF.

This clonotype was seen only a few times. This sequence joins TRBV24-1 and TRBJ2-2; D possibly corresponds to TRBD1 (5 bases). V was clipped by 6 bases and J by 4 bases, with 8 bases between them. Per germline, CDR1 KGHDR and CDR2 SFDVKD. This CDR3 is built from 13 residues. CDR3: CATSPGFTGELFF. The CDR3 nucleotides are TGTGCCACCAGTCCAGGGTTCACCGGGGAGCTGTTTTTT.